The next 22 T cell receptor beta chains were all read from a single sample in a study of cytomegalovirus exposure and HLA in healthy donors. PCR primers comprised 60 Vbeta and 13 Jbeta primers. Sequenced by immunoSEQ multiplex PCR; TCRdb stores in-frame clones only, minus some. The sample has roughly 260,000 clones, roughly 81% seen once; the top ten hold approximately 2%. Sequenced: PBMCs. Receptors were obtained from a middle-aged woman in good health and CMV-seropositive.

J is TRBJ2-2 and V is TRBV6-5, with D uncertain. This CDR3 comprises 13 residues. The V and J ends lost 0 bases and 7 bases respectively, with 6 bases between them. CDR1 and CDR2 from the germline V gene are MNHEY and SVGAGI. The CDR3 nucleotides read TGTGCCAGCAGTTACTCGACGGGCGGGGAGCTGTTTTTT. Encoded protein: CASSYSTGGELFF.

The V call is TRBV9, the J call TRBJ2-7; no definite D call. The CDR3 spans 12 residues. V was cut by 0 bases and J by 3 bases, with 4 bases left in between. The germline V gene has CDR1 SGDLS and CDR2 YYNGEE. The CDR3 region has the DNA TGTGCCAGCAGCGTAGTTATCTACGAGCAGTACTTC. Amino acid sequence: CASSVVIYEQYF.

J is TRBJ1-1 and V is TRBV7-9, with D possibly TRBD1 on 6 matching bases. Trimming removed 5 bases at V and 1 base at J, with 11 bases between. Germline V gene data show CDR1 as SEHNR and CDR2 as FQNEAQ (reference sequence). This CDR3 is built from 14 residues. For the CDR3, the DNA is TGTGCCAGCAGCCACTCGGGACAGAACACTGAAGCTTTCTTT. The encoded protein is CASSHSGQNTEAFF.

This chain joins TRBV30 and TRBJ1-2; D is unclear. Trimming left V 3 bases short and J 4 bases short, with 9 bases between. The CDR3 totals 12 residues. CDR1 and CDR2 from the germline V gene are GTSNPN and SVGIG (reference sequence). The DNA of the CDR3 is TGTGCCTGGAGCTCGGGGTCCTATGGCTACACCTTC. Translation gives CAWSSGSYGYTF. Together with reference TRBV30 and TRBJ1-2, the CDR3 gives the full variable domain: SQTIHQWPATLVQPVGSPLSLECTVEGTSNPNLYWYRQAAGRGLQLLFYSVGIGQISSEVPQNLSASRPQDRQFILSSKKLLLSDSGFYLCAWSSGSYGYTFGSGTRLTVV.

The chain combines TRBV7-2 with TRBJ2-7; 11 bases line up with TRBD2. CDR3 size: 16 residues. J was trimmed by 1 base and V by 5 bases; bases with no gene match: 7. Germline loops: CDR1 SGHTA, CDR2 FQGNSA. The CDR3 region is CASSRGLAGASYEQYF. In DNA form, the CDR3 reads TGTGCCAGCAGCAGAGGACTAGCGGGCGCTTCCTACGAGCAGTACTTC.

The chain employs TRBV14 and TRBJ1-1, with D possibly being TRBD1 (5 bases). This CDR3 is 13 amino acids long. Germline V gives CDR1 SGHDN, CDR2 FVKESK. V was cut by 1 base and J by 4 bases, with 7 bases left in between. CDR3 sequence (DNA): TGTGCCAGCAGCCAAGGGCAGGGCACTGAAGCTTTCTTT. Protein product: CASSQGQGTEAFF.

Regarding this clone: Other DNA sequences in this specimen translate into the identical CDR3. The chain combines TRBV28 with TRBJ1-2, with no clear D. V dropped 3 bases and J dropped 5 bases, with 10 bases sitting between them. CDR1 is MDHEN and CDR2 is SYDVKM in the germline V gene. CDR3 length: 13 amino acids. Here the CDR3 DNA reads TGTGCCAGCAGTTTTAGGAGCCCGTATGGCTACACCTTC. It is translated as CASSFRSPYGYTF.

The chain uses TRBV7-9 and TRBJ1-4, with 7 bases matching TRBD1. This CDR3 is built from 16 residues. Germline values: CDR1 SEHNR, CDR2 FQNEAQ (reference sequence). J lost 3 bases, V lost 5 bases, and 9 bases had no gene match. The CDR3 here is CASSKEGDSSNEKLFF. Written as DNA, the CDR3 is TGTGCCAGCAGCAAAGAGGGGGACAGTTCTAATGAAAAACTGTTTTTT.

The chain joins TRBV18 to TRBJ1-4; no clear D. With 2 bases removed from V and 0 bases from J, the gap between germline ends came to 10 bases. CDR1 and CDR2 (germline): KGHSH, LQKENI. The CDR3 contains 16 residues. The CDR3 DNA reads TGTGCCAGCTCACCAACCGCCGGGACAACTAATGAAAAACTGTTTTTT. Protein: CASSPTAGTTNEKLFF.

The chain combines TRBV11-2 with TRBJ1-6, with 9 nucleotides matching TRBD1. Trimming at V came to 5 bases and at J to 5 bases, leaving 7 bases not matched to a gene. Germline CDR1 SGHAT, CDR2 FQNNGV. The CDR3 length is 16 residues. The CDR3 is CASSQGQGFHNSPLHF. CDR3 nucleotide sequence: TGTGCCAGCAGCCAGGGACAGGGATTTCATAATTCACCCCTCCACTTT.

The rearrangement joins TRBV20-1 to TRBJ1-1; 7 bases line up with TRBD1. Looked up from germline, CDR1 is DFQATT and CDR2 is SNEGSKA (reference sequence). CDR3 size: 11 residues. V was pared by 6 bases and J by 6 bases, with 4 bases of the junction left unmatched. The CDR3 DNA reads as TGCAGTGCCAAGACAGGGCCTGAAGCTTTCTTT. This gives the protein CSAKTGPEAFF.

CDR3 in DNA: TGTGCCAGCAGCTTAGGAGGATTGGGGGGCACTGAAGCTTTCTTT. Translation: CASSLGGLGGTEAFF. The chain is built from TRBV7-2 and TRBJ1-1, with a possible D match to TRBD1 (5 bases). Germline CDR1 is SGHTA and CDR2 is FQGNSA. The CDR3 has 15 residues. Trimming took 1 base from V and 4 from J, leaving 13 bases between them.

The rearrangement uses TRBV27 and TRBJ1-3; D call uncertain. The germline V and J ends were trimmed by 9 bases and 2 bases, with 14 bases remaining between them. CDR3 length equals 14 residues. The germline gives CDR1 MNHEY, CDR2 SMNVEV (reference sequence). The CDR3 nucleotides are TGTGCCAGACACTTGGGCAGAGCTGGAAACACCATATATTTT. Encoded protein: CARHLGRAGNTIYF.

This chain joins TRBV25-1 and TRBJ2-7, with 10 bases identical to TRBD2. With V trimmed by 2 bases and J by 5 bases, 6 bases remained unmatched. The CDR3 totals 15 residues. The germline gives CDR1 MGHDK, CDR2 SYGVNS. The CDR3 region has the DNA TGTGCCAGCAGTGAACCCAGTAGCGGGAGGAACGAGCAGTACTTC. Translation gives CASSEPSSGRNEQYF.

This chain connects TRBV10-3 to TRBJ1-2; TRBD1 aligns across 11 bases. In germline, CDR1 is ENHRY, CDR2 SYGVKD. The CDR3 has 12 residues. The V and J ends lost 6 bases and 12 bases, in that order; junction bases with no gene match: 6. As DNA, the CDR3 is TGTGCCATCAGCGGGACAGGGGGAACGAACACCTTC. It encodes CAISGTGGTNTF.

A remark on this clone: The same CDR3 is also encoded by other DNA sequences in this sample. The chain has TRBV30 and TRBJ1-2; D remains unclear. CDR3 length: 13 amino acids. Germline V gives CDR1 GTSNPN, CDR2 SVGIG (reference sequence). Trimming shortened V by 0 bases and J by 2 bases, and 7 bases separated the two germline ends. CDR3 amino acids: CAWSVRENYGYTF. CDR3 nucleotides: TGTGCCTGGAGTGTACGGGAGAACTATGGCTACACCTTC.

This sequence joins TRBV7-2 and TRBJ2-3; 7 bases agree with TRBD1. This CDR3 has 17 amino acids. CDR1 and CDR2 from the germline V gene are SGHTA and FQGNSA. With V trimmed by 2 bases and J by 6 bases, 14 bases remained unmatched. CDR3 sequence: CASSLTWAGTAGDTQYF. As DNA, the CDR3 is TGTGCCAGCAGCTTAACGTGGGCCGGGACAGCTGGTGATACGCAGTATTTT.

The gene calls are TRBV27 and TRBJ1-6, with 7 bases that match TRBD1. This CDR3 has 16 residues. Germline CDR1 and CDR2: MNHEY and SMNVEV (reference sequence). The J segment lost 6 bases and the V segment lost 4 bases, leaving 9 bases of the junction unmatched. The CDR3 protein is CASSSETGTLNSPLHF. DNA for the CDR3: TGTGCCAGCAGTTCGGAGACAGGGACCCTTAATTCACCCCTCCACTTT.

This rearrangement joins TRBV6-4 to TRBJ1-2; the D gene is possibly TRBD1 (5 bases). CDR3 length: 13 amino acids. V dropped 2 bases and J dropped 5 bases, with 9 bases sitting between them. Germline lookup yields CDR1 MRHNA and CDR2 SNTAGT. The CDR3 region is CASSDSRVYGYTF. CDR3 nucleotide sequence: TGTGCCAGCAGTGACAGCAGGGTGTATGGCTACACCTTC.

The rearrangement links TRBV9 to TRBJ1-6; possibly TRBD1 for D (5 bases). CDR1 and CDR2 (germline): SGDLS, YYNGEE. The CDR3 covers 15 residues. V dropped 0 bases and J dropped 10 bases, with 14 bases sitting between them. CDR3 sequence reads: CASSVAGQGGSPLHF. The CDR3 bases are TGTGCCAGCAGCGTAGCTGGGCAGGGTGGCTCACCCCTCCACTTT.

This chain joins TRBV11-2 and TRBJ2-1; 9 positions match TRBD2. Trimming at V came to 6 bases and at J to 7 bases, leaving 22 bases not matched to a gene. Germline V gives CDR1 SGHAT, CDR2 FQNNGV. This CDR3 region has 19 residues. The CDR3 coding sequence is TGTGCCAGCAGACCTCGCCCTACTCCGGCGGGAGGGCCCCGAAATGAGCAGTTCTTC. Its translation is CASRPRPTPAGGPRNEQFF.

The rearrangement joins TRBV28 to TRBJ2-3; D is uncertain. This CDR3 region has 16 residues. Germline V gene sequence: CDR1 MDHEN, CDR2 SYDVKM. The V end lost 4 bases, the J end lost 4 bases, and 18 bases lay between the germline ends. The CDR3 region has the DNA TGTGCCAGCAGTTCCCGTGGCCTCTGGTCTGCAGATACGCAGTATTTT. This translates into CASSSRGLWSADTQYF.